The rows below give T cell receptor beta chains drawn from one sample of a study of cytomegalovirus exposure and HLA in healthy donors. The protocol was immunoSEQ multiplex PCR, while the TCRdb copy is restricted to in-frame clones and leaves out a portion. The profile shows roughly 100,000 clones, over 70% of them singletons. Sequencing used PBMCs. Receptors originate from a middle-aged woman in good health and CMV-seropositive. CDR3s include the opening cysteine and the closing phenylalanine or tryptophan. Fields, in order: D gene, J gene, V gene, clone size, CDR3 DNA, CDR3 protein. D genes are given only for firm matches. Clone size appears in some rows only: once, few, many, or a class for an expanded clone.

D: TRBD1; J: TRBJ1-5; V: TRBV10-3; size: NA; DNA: TGTGCCCACTCGAGCACAGGGGGAGATCAGCCCCAGCATTTT; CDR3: CAHSSTGGDQPQHF
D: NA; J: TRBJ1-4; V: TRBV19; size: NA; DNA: TGTGCCAGTAGTATCACTTTTGGGGGGGAGGAAGACCATGAAAAACTGTTTTTT; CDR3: CASSITFGGEEDHEKLFF
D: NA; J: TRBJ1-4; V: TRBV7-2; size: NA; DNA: TGTGCCAGCAGCTTAGAGGGACTAACTAATGAAAAACTGTTTTTT; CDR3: CASSLEGLTNEKLFF
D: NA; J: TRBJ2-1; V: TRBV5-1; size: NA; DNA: TGCGCCAGCAGCACTAGCCCATCTAATGAGCAGTTCTTC; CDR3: CASSTSPSNEQFF
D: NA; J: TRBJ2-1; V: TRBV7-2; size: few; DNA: TGTGCCAGCAGCCTGTGGACAGGGAGGGTCAATGAGCAGTTCTTC; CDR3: CASSLWTGRVNEQFF
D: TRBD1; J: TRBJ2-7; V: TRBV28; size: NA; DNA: TGTGCCCTAAGGGGGCAGGGCTCCTACGAGCAGTACTTC; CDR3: CALRGQGSYEQYF
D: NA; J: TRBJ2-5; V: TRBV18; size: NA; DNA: TGTGCCAGCTCATTACAGGAGTACCAAGAGACCCAGTACTTC; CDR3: CASSLQEYQETQYF
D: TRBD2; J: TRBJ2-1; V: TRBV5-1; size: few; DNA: TGCGCCAGCAGCTCAGCGGGAGGCTACAATGAGCAGTTCTTC; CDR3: CASSSAGGYNEQFF
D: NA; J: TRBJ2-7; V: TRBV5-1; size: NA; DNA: TGCGCCAGTTTTTCCGGGACACTCTCGGGCGAGCAGTACTTC; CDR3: CASFSGTLSGEQYF
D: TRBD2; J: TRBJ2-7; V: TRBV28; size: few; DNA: TGTGCCAGCAGTTCTCTAGCGGGGCTACCCTACGAGCAGTACTTC; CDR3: CASSSLAGLPYEQYF
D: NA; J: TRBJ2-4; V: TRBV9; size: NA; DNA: TGTGCCAGCAGCGTAGACGGGAGAAGCGGTACCAAAAACATTCAGTACTTC; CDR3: CASSVDGRSGTKNIQYF
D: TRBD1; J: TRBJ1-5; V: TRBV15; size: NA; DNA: TGTGCCACCAGCAGAGATACAGGGGATCGGCCCCAGCATTTT; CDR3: CATSRDTGDRPQHF
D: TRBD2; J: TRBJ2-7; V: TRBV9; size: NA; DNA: TGTGCCAGCAGCGTAATCCCCTTAGCGGGAGTGTACGAGCAGTACTTC; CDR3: CASSVIPLAGVYEQYF
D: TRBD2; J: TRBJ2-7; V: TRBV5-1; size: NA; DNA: TGCGCCAGCAGCGTGACTAGCGGGGGGGTAACCTACGAGCAGTACTTC; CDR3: CASSVTSGGVTYEQYF
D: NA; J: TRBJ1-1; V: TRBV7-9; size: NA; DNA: TGTGCCAGCAGCCACCCACACAGGGAGAATGAAGCTTTCTTT; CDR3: CASSHPHRENEAFF
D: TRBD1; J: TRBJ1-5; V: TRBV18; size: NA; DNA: TGTGCCAGCTCACCTGACAGGGTTCAGCCCCAGCATTTT; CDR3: CASSPDRVQPQHF
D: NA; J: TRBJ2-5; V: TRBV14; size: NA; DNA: TGTGCCAGCAGCCAAGACTTCGGCCGGGTACAGTACTTC; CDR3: CASSQDFGRVQYF
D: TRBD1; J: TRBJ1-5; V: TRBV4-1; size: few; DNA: TGCGCCAGCAGCGCCCCCGGGACAGGGGGCGGTGGGCCCCAGCATTTT; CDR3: CASSAPGTGGGGPQHF
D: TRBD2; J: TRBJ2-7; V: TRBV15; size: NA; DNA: TGTGCCACCAGCAGTGCTATAGCGGGAGCGGCCGAGCAGTACTTC; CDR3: CATSSAIAGAAEQYF
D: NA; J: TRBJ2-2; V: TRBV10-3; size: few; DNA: TGTGCCATCAGTGACCCGGGGTTTCGGTCCGGGGAGCTGTTTTTT; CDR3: CAISDPGFRSGELFF
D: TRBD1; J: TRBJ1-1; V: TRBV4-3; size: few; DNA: TGCGCCAGCAGCCAAGAGGGAACAGGGGGCACTGAAGCTTTCTTT; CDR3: CASSQEGTGGTEAFF
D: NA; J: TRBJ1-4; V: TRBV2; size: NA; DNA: TGTGCCAGCAGTACGGGGTTTATGGATGAAAAACTGTTTTTT; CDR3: CASSTGFMDEKLFF
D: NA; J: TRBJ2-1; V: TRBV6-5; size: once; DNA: TGTGCCAGCAGTTACCTTGCGGAGGGCTCCTACAATGAGCAGTTCTTC; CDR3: CASSYLAEGSYNEQFF
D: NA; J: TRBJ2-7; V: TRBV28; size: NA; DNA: TGTGCCAGCAGTTTAGCAGGATCCTACGAGCAGTACTTC; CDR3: CASSLAGSYEQYF
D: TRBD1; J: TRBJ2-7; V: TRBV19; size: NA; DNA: TGTGCCAGTACCACGAGACAGGGCCCAGCTTTACTTTTCTTC; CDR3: CASTTRQGPALLFF
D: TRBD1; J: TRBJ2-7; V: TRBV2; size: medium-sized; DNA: TGTGCCAGCGAAATTCCGCGACAGGGTTTTTGGGAGCAGTACTTC; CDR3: CASEIPRQGFWEQYF
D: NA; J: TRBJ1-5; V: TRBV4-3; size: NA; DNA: TGCGCCAGCAGCCAAGGGGGGGGACGCAATCAGCCCCAGCATTTT; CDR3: CASSQGGGRNQPQHF
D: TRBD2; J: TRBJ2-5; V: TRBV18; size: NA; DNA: TGTGCCAGCTCACGGACTAGCGCAATCTACCAAGAGACCCAGTACTTC; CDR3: CASSRTSAIYQETQYF
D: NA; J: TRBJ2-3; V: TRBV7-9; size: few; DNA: TGTGCCAGCAGCTTCCGGGACTTGGGGGAGAGGCTTGAGGATACGCAGTATTTT; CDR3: CASSFRDLGERLEDTQYF
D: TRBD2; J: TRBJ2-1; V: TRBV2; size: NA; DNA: TGTGCCAGCGGTTTGCGGGGGGGGTACAATGAGCAGTTCTTC; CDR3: CASGLRGGYNEQFF